The present entry profiles one T cell receptor beta chain with its context. This sample is drawn from a study of blood T cell repertoires in COVID-19. Study as a whole: The United States, Italy and Spain supplied acute and convalescent COVID-19 samples. Sample material is recorded as cDNA or gDNA derived from T cells, B-cell-depleted T cells, or PBMCs.

With 0 bases removed from V and 0 bases from J, the gap between germline ends came to 15 bases. The CDR3 contains 18 residues. Germline CDR1 LGHNA, CDR2 YSLEER. Per the study methods: Amplification of reference gene primers was used by the study to estimate nucleated cell counts. The assay was immunoSEQ multiplex PCR, and TCRdb's table has in-frame clones only and misses some. The V and J calls and the clone size are those of that table, but D and trimming were determined from the DNA. The sample lists about 250,000 clones, about 91% occurring once. The Seattle patients joined while their infection was active and were tracked longitudinally afterward.

The sequence was obtained from a woman aged 25 to 39 with COVID-19, enrolled during active disease. This chain links TRBV4-3 with TRBJ1-3; TRBD1 is a possible D gene (6 bases). The sample comprised peripheral blood. The CDR3 DNA sequence: TGCGCCAGCAGCCAAGATATCGGACAGCCCCTCTCTGGAAACACCATATATTTT. Translated: CASSQDIGQPLSGNTIYF.